This TCR beta chain was sequenced during a study of T cell clonotyping in hematopoietic cell transplantation. V lost 8 bases, J lost 0 bases, and 14 bases lay in between. This CDR3 spans 16 amino acids. CDR1 and CDR2 from the germline V gene are SNHLY and FYNNEI. The assay was immunoSEQ multiplex PCR, and TCRdb's table has in-frame clones only and misses some. This sample has 7,000 to 9,500 clones, with more than 70% found just once. Time point of the sample: recipient sample about 28 days before transplant, after cytoreduction. Recipient blood drawn about 28 days pretransplant and days 30, 100, 180 after.

This sequence joins TRBV2 and TRBJ2-6; tentatively, D is TRBD1 (5 bases). The TCR comes from a man in his sixties with acute myeloid leukemia. Some clones in this sample may be carry-over from other donors' samples. The material sequenced was peripheral blood mononuclear cells, taken before stem cell transplant. The CDR3 DNA follows: TGTGCCAGCCACCTGAGACAGACCTCTGGGGCCAACGTCCTGACTTTC. This encodes CASHLRQTSGANVLTF.